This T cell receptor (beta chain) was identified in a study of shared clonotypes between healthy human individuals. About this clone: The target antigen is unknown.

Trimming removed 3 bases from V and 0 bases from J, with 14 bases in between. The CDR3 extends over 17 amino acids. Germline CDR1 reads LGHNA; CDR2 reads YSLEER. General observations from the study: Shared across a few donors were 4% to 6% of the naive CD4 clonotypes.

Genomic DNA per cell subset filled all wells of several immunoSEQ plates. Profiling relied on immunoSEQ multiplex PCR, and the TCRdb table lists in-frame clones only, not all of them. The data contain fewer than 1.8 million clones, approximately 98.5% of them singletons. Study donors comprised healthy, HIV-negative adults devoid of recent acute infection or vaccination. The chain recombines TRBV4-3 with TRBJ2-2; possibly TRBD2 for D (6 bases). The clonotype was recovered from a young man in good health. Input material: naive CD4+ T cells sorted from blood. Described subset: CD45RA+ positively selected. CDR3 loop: CASSQAFSGANTGELFF. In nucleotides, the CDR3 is TGCGCCAGCAGCCAGGCATTTAGCGGCGCGAACACCGGGGAGCTGTTTTTT.